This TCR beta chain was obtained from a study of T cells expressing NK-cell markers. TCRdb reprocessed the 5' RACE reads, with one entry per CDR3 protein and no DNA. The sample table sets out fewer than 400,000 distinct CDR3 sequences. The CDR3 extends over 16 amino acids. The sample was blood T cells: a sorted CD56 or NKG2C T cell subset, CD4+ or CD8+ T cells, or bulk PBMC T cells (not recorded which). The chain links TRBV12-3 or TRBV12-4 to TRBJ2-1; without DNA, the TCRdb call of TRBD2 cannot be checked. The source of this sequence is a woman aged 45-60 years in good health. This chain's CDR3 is CASSPGAGGPYNEQFF.